A selection of T cell receptor beta chains follows, all from one sample in a study of T cell changes during pregnancy in multiple sclerosis. Here immunoSEQ multiplex PCR was the method, and the copy in TCRdb shows in-frame clones only, minus some. Among fewer than 130,000 clones, about 89% were seen once, and the ten largest hold around 3.2%. The specimen comprised peripheral blood, sampled after pregnancy. The source is a female donor with multiple sclerosis, enrolled in a pregnancy study. Each CDR3 is given with its conserved first and last residue. Fields, in order: J gene, D gene, clone size, V gene, CDR3 DNA, CDR3 protein. D genes are given only for firm matches. Size is stated for part of the rows, as once, few or many counts, or as a class when the clone is expanded.

TRBJ2-7,TRBD2,.,TRBV6-5,TGTGCCAGCAGTTCCCGACTAGCGGTCCTCTACGAGCAGTACTTC,CASSSRLAVLYEQYF
TRBJ1-6,TRBD1,.,TRBV7-2,TGTGCCAGCAGCTTAGTCGGGACAGGGAGATCTAGTTCACCCCTCCACTTT,CASSLVGTGRSSSPLHF
TRBJ2-7,.,.,TRBV6-8,TGTGCCAGCAGTTGCCGGGAGCCCTCCTACGAGCAGTACTTC,CASSCREPSYEQYF
TRBJ2-1,TRBD1,.,TRBV10-3,TGTGCCACCCAGACAGGGAGCTCCTACAATGAGCAGTTCTTC,CATQTGSSYNEQFF
TRBJ1-5,TRBD1,.,TRBV19,TGTGCCAGTAGCTCTCAAACAGGGGGCAATCAGCCCCAGCATTTT,CASSSQTGGNQPQHF
TRBJ1-1,TRBD1,.,TRBV7-2,TGTGCCAGCAGCTTTGACCGGACAGGGAAGACTGCTGAAGCTTTCTTT,CASSFDRTGKTAEAFF
TRBJ1-1,.,once,TRBV7-6,TGTGCCAGCAGCGCTAGGGGGAACACTGAAGCTTTCTTT,CASSARGNTEAFF
TRBJ2-7,TRBD1,.,TRBV6-5,TGTGCCAGCAGGTACCCGACAGGGCTAGGCTCCTACGAGCAGTACTTC,CASRYPTGLGSYEQYF
TRBJ2-3,.,many,TRBV6-1,TGTGCCAGCAATCCCCCTAGCACAGATACGCAGTATTTT,CASNPPSTDTQYF
TRBJ2-3,.,once,TRBV6-1,TGTGCCAGCGATTCCGGGGGCACAGATACGCAGTATTTT,CASDSGGTDTQYF
TRBJ1-2,.,.,TRBV7-9,TGTGCCAGCAGCCCCTCGGGGAGCTATGGCTACACCTTC,CASSPSGSYGYTF
TRBJ2-7,.,once,TRBV5-4,TGTGCCAGCAGACCGGGACAAGCCTACGAGCAGTACTTC,CASRPGQAYEQYF
TRBJ1-5,TRBD1,.,TRBV2,TGTGCCAGCGGGGACAGCTCCCAGCCCCAGCATTTT,CASGDSSQPQHF
TRBJ2-7,.,.,TRBV15,TGTGCCACCAGCAGAGATAGGGGATTGGGGTACGAGCAGTACTTC,CATSRDRGLGYEQYF
TRBJ2-1,TRBD1,.,TRBV9,TGTGCCAGCAGCATCCGAGGGGCAGGGGGTCTCGGTGAGCAGTTCTTC,CASSIRGAGGLGEQFF
TRBJ1-5,TRBD1,.,TRBV2,TGTGCCAGCGGTGGGGCAGGGGGGAGCAATCAGCCCCAGCATTTT,CASGGAGGSNQPQHF
TRBJ2-3,TRBD2,.,TRBV7-9,TGTGCCAGCAGCTTAGGGGCGTTAGCGGGGGGAACAGATACGCAGTATTTT,CASSLGALAGGTDTQYF
TRBJ1-2,.,.,TRBV19,TGTGCCAGTAGTCCCACCCCGGGGGGGGACTATGGCTACACCTTC,CASSPTPGGDYGYTF
TRBJ1-1,TRBD1,.,TRBV6-5,TGTGCCAGCAGCCCTGACAGGGCGAACACTGAAGCTTTCTTT,CASSPDRANTEAFF
TRBJ1-2,.,.,TRBV27,TGTGCCAGCAGTGCCACAACTCAGGGGAACAACTATGGCTACACCTTC,CASSATTQGNNYGYTF
TRBJ1-3,.,once,TRBV18,TGTGCCAGCTCACCTCTTGGGGGACTGAACTCTGGAAACACCATATATTTT,CASSPLGGLNSGNTIYF
TRBJ1-2,.,.,TRBV30,TGTGCCTGGACCGCCTTTGGAGGCTATGGCTACACCTTC,CAWTAFGGYGYTF
TRBJ2-4,TRBD2,.,TRBV2,TGTGCCAGCAGACCACCTTCGGCGGGGGGGCTCAACATTCAGTACTTC,CASRPPSAGGLNIQYF
TRBJ2-5,TRBD2,.,TRBV5-1,TGCGCCAGCAGACTAGCGGGGGGAGGTCGGTACCAAGAGACCCAGTACTTC,CASRLAGGGRYQETQYF
TRBJ1-5,.,.,TRBV5-1,TGCGCCAGCAGCTTAGTAGGGGAACCAAATCAGCCCCAGCATTTT,CASSLVGEPNQPQHF
TRBJ2-3,TRBD2,.,TRBV20-1,TGCAGCTACCGGAGGGAGGGTACGCAGTATTTT,CSYRREGTQYF
TRBJ2-2,.,.,TRBV2,TGTGCCAGCAGGGGGAGGACGGGCGCTACCGGGGAGCTGTTTTTT,CASRGRTGATGELFF
TRBJ2-3,.,.,TRBV11-2,TGTGCCAGCAGCCATGACGCGGGGACAGATACGCAGTATTTT,CASSHDAGTDTQYF
TRBJ2-2,.,.,TRBV29-1,TGCAGCGTTCCTCGACCCGGGGGTGACGCCGGGGAGCTGTTTTTT,CSVPRPGGDAGELFF
TRBJ2-6,.,.,TRBV5-6,TGTGCCAGCAGCCTCTGGAGGGCATTTGAAAAGGCTGGGGCCAACGTCCTGACTTTC,CASSLWRAFEKAGANVLTF
TRBJ2-5,TRBD2,.,TRBV27,TGTGCCAGCAGCTATTCTAGCGGGGAGATCCAAGAGACCCAGTACTTC,CASSYSSGEIQETQYF